The 26 T cell receptor beta chains in this list originate from one sample, sequenced in a study of T cell responses to AZD1222 COVID-19 vaccine. Sequencing used immunoSEQ multiplex PCR; TCRdb keeps in-frame clones, though not all of them. The top ten clones hold 0.64% of a sample with 150,000 to 200,000 clones, 94% of them seen once. This material consisted of peripheral blood, taken on day 0 of AZD1222 vaccination. The source of these receptors is an adult in good health.

This chain links TRBV20-1 with TRBJ2-1; D is undetermined. Germline lookup yields CDR1 DFQATT and CDR2 SNEGSKA (reference sequence). This CDR3 has 14 residues. Deletions cut 3 bases from V and 0 bases from J, with 9 bases between. The CDR3 coding sequence is TGCAGTGCTAGTGGCGGAAGCTCCTACAATGAGCAGTTCTTC. Translation: CSASGGSSYNEQFF.

This chain joins TRBV28 and TRBJ2-7; D gene ambiguous. Germline lookup yields CDR1 MDHEN and CDR2 SYDVKM. The CDR3 consists of 10 residues. Trimming took 7 bases from V and 2 from J, leaving 3 bases between them. CDR3 in DNA: TGTGCCAGCAACACCTACGAGCAGTACTTC. It encodes CASNTYEQYF.

The rearrangement uses TRBV6-5 and TRBJ2-1; perhaps TRBD1 as D (6 bases). Trimming stripped 2 bases from V and 3 bases from J, with 11 bases between. The CDR3 has 15 amino acids. From germline, CDR1 is MNHEY and CDR2 SVGAGI. Written as DNA, the CDR3 is TGTGCCAGCAGTTACGTTGCAGGGGACTACAATGAGCAGTTCTTC. It encodes CASSYVAGDYNEQFF.

This chain uses TRBV30 with TRBJ1-2, with 7 bases lining up with TRBD1. The V gene's germline CDR1 is GTSNPN and CDR2 SVGIG (reference sequence). The CDR3 extends over 13 amino acids. J gave up 4 bases and V 1 base, and 3 bases lay outside the gene matches. The DNA of the CDR3 is TGTGCCTGGAGTGAACAGGGGCCCTATGGCTACACCTTC. Its protein is CAWSEQGPYGYTF. Drawing the rest from reference TRBV30 and TRBJ1-2, the complete variable domain is SQTIHQWPATLVQPVGSPLSLECTVEGTSNPNLYWYRQAAGRGLQLLFYSVGIGQISSEVPQNLSASRPQDRQFILSSKKLLLSDSGFYLCAWSEQGPYGYTFGSGTRLTVV.

A single count supports this clone. This chain links TRBV6-2 or TRBV6-3 with TRBJ2-7; D unresolved. The CDR3 is made up of 12 amino acids. The ends were cut back, 5 bases at V and 3 bases at J, with 8 bases in the middle. Germline-derived CDR1 and CDR2 are MNHEY and SVGEGT. The CDR3 coding sequence is TGTGCCAGCAGTCCCGGGCACTACGAGCAGTACTTC. This encodes CASSPGHYEQYF.

V usage is TRBV6-5 and J usage is TRBJ1-2; D not certain. Germline CDR1 MNHEY, CDR2 SVGAGI. The CDR3 is 14 residues long. With 7 bases removed from V and 2 bases from J, the gap between germline ends came to 14 bases. The CDR3 protein is CASNKYRENYGYTF. CDR3 DNA sequence: TGTGCCAGCAACAAGTACCGGGAGAACTATGGCTACACCTTC.

The rearrangement links TRBV6-5 to TRBJ2-5; the match to TRBD1 covers 8 bases. This CDR3 is 11 amino acids long. The V gene's germline CDR1 is MNHEY and CDR2 SVGAGI. The CDR3 spells CTSGGGETQYF. DNA for the CDR3: TGTACTTCAGGGGGCGGAGAGACCCAGTACTTC.

The V and J genes are TRBV5-4 and TRBJ1-6; D unresolved. Germline lookup yields CDR1 SGHNT and CDR2 YYREEE (reference sequence). The V end was cut by 0 bases, the J end by 3 bases, with 16 bases between. The CDR3 has 18 residues. The CDR3 DNA reads TGTGCCAGCAGCTTGGCCACGGTGGGCGGCAGCTATAATTCACCCCTCCACTTT. Protein product: CASSLATVGGSYNSPLHF.

J is TRBJ1-1 and V is TRBV28; 7 bases agree with TRBD1. The trim removed 3 bases at V and 9 bases at J, leaving 13 bases unmatched. The CDR3 spans 15 residues. The germline V gene has CDR1 MDHEN and CDR2 SYDVKM. The CDR3 spells CASSFRLRGLVKAFF. The CDR3 DNA follows: TGTGCCAGCAGTTTCCGCCTCAGGGGGTTAGTAAAAGCTTTCTTT.

V gene TRBV6-5 combines with J gene TRBJ1-2; D not resolved. The CDR3 has 14 residues. The V gene's germline CDR1 is MNHEY and CDR2 SVGAGI. Trimming removed 5 bases from V and 7 bases from J, with 17 bases in between. CDR3 coding DNA: TGTGCCAGCAGTCCTCGGGCCACTTCGGGTGGCTACACCTTC. Its protein product is CASSPRATSGGYTF.

CDR3 sequence reads: CASRPGTGGIYEQYF. Here the CDR3 DNA reads TGTGCCAGCAGACCTGGGACGGGGGGGATCTACGAGCAGTACTTC. V is TRBV6-5 and J is TRBJ2-7, with TRBD2 identical over 8 bases. CDR1 is MNHEY, CDR2 SVGAGI, per germline. This CDR3 is 15 amino acids long. The trim removed 6 bases at V and 3 bases at J, leaving 10 bases unmatched.

V is TRBV19 and J is TRBJ1-5; 8 bases are a match to TRBD1. There are 16 residues in the CDR3. Germline CDR1 LNHDA, CDR2 SQIVND (reference sequence). V gave up 2 bases and J gave up 7 bases; unmatched junction bases: 10. The DNA of the CDR3 is TGTGCCAGTAGTATAATAGGCGGACAGGGATACCAGCCCCAGCATTTT. Encoded protein: CASSIIGGQGYQPQHF.

The rearrangement links TRBV15 to TRBJ1-6, with 7 bases fitting TRBD1. This CDR3 comprises 13 residues. The trim removed 11 bases at V and 7 bases at J, leaving 8 bases unmatched. The V gene's germline CDR1 is LNHNV and CDR2 YYDKDF (reference sequence). In DNA form, the CDR3 reads TGTGCCGGAGGGAGGGGGCGAAATTCACCCCTCCACTTT. Residues: CAGGRGRNSPLHF.

J is TRBJ2-1 and V is TRBV9; 7 bases map to TRBD1. Germline V gene data show CDR1 as SGDLS and CDR2 as YYNGEE. This CDR3 region has 15 residues. V dropped 4 bases and J dropped 4; count of bases not matched to a gene: 8. CDR3 in amino acids: CASSPPWTGYNEQFF. The CDR3 region has the DNA TGTGCCAGCAGCCCTCCCTGGACAGGATACAATGAGCAGTTCTTC.

The rearrangement joins TRBV5-1 to TRBJ1-1; 7 bases align to TRBD1. The J segment lost 0 bases and the V segment lost 0 bases, leaving 2 bases of the junction unmatched. Germline CDR1 reads SGHRS; CDR2 reads YFSETQ. The CDR3 covers 15 residues. The CDR3 region has the DNA TGCGCCAGCAGCTTGGAAGGGGGCTTGAACACTGAAGCTTTCTTT. Its translation is CASSLEGGLNTEAFF.

The chain employs TRBV27 and TRBJ2-6; no clear D. The CDR3 is 16 residues long. The V and J ends lost 3 bases and 0 bases respectively, with 9 bases between them. The germline V gene encodes CDR1 MNHEY and CDR2 SMNVEV (reference sequence). The CDR3 loop reads CASSFLRSSGANVLTF. CDR3 bases: TGTGCCAGCAGTTTCCTGAGGAGCTCTGGGGCCAACGTCCTGACTTTC.

This clone was detected once. This sequence joins TRBV5-1 and TRBJ1-5, with no clear D. Trimming stripped 0 bases from V and 2 bases from J, with 12 bases between. The length of the CDR3 is 16 residues. Per germline, CDR1 SGHRS and CDR2 YFSETQ. The CDR3, as DNA: TGCGCCAGCAGCTTGGCACCGGGGATGGGCAATCAGCCCCAGCATTTT. It encodes CASSLAPGMGNQPQHF. Variable domain in full (rest from reference TRBV5-1 and TRBJ1-5): KAGVTQTPRYLIKTRGQQVTLSCSPISGHRSVSWYQQTPGQGLQFLFEYFSETQRNKGNFPGRFSGRQFSNSRSEMNVSTLELGDSALYLCASSLAPGMGNQPQHFGDGTRLSIL.

This chain uses TRBV5-1 with TRBJ1-3, with 7 bases lining up with TRBD1. Germline V gene data show CDR1 as SGHRS and CDR2 as YFSETQ. V lost 0 bases and J lost 3; bases outside the gene matches: 6. CDR3 size: 16 residues. CDR3 in DNA: TGCGCCAGCAGCTTGGACGGGGCAGGGGGTGGAAACACCATATATTTT. Translation gives CASSLDGAGGGNTIYF. The complete variable domain, with remaining parts taken from reference TRBV5-1 and TRBJ1-3, reads KAGVTQTPRYLIKTRGQQVTLSCSPISGHRSVSWYQQTPGQGLQFLFEYFSETQRNKGNFPGRFSGRQFSNSRSEMNVSTLELGDSALYLCASSLDGAGGGNTIYFGEGSWLTVV.

In this sample, this clone turned up once. The rearrangement joins TRBV9 to TRBJ2-3; D is unresolved. The V end lost 0 bases, the J end lost 2 bases, and 10 bases lay between the germline ends. Germline CDR1 reads SGDLS; CDR2 reads YYNGEE. This CDR3 has 15 amino acids. The CDR3 loop is CASSVVDITTDTQYF. For the CDR3, the DNA is TGTGCCAGCAGCGTAGTAGACATCACCACAGATACGCAGTATTTT.

The chain employs TRBV7-2 and TRBJ1-1; 10 bases are a match to TRBD1. Germline CDR1 reads SGHTA; CDR2 reads FQGNSA. CDR3 length equals 17 residues. The ends lost 7 bases at V and 2 bases at J; junction bases unmatched: 13. The CDR3 region has the DNA TGTGCCAGCATCAACGGGAGGGACAGGGGTCACAACACTGAAGCTTTCTTT. Protein: CASINGRDRGHNTEAFF.

A single count supports this clone. The chain is built from TRBV10-1 and TRBJ1-2, with D unclear. Germline loops: CDR1 WNHNN, CDR2 SYGVQD (reference sequence). Trimming pared 3 bases from V and 5 bases from J, leaving 10 bases between. The CDR3 runs to 13 residues. CDR3 residues: CASSDRGWYGYTF. As DNA, the CDR3 is TGCGCCAGCAGTGACAGAGGATGGTATGGCTACACCTTC.

This clone has a handful of counts. The chain carries TRBV19 and TRBJ1-2; D not certain. Germline V gene lookup returns CDR1 LNHDA and CDR2 SQIVND (reference sequence). V was clipped by 4 bases and J by 4 bases, with 13 bases between them. The CDR3 runs 14 residues. The DNA of the CDR3 is TGTGCCAGTAGTACTTCGAAGGGCAGCTATGGCTACACCTTC. Residues: CASSTSKGSYGYTF. Supplemented by reference TRBV19 and TRBJ1-2, the full variable domain reads DGGITQSPKYLFRKEGQNVTLSCEQNLNHDAMYWYRQDPGQGLRLIYYSQIVNDFQKGDIAEGYSVSREKKESFPLTVTSAQKNPTAFYLCASSTSKGSYGYTFGSGTRLTVV.

This clone has a single count. The gene calls are TRBV28 and TRBJ1-4; no clear D. The CDR3 runs 12 residues. V lost 4 bases to trimming and J lost 5 bases, with 5 bases between them. Germline CDR1 and CDR2: MDHEN and SYDVKM. CDR3 region: CASSSPNEKLFF. The CDR3 bases are TGTGCCAGCAGTTCCCCCAATGAAAAACTGTTTTTT.

The rearrangement links TRBV7-9 to TRBJ2-3; D perhaps matches TRBD2 (7 bases). The CDR3 runs 15 residues. The V end was cut by 0 bases, the J end by 3 bases, with 10 bases between. The germline V gene has CDR1 SEHNR and CDR2 FQNEAQ (reference sequence). CDR3 amino acids: CASSLAQGGTDTQYF. In nucleotides, the CDR3 is TGTGCCAGCAGCTTAGCACAGGGAGGGACAGATACGCAGTATTTT. Filled out from reference TRBV7-9 and TRBJ2-3, the complete variable domain reads DTGVSQNPRHKITKRGQNVTFRCDPISEHNRLYWYRQTLGQGPEFLTYFQNEAQLEKSRLLSDRFSAERPKGSFSTLEIQRTEQGDSAMYLCASSLAQGGTDTQYFGPGTRLTVL.

The V and J genes are TRBV6-1 and TRBJ1-3, with D tentatively TRBD1 (6 bases). The CDR3 spans 17 residues. V lost 3 bases and J lost 0, with 15 bases in between. From germline, CDR1 is MNHNS and CDR2 SASEGT. DNA of the CDR3: TGTGCCAGCAGTGATAGGGGGACGGCGAACTCTGGAAACACCATATATTTT. It specifies CASSDRGTANSGNTIYF.

The chain links TRBV20-1 to TRBJ2-3; D not certain. This CDR3 region has 10 residues. Germline V lookup: CDR1 DFQATT, CDR2 SNEGSKA (reference sequence). Trimming took 6 bases from V and 6 from J, leaving 7 bases between them. In DNA, the CDR3 is TGCAGTGCCCGGTTCGATACGCAGTATTTT. It yields the protein CSARFDTQYF.